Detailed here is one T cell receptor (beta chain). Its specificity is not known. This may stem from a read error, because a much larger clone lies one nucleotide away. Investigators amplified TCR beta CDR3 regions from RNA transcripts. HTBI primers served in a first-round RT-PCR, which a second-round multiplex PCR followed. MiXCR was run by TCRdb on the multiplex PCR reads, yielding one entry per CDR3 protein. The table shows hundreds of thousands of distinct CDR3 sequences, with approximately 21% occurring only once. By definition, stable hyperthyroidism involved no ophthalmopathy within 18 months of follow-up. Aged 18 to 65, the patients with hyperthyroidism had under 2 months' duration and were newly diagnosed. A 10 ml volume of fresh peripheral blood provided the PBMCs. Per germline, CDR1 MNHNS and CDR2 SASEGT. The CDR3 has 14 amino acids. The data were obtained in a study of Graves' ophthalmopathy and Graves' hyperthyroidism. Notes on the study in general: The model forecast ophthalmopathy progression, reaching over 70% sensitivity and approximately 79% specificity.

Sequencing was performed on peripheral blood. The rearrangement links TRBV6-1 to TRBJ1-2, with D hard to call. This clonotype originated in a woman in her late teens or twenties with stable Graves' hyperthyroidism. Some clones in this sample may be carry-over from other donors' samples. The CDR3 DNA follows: TGTGCCAGCAGTGAAAGAGGCGGGTGGGATGGCTGCACCTTC. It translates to CASSERGGWDGCTF.